These T cell receptor beta chains were read from a single sample in a study of blood T cell repertoires in COVID-19. Sequencing was performed with immunoSEQ multiplex PCR; in TCRdb, only in-frame clones are kept and a portion is missing. Here the sample spans approximately 380,000 clones, roughly nine tenths being singletons. Sequencing used PBMCs or T cells enriched from blood (not recorded which). The receptors were gathered from a woman between 40 and 55 years old who had been exposed to COVID-19. Each CDR3 is given without its conserved first and last residue.

v_gene,CDR3aa
TRBV11-2,ASSLDRVGYT
TRBV6-2/TRBV6-3,ASSYGLSGDQPQH
TRBV13,ASSLGDITSSGANVLT
TRBV6-5,ASSYSSGSGNTIY
TRBV7-2,ASSLLVPPGGGEGYT
TRBV6-2/TRBV6-3,ASSYSPTSGFYNEQF
TRBV9,ASSVAWHSGNTIY
TRBV3-1/TRBV3-2,ASSPSGGTDTQY
TRBV5-4,ASSPKAQGRGYT
TRBV9,ASSVQSSQPQH
TRBV7-3,ASSSQGRENIQY
TRBV18,ASSPLGIAGVGAGERNEQF
TRBV15,ATSRGSAERSTDTQY
TRBV18,ASSPGLTGELF
TRBV7-6,ASSLVGGANTDTQY
TRBV29-1,SVVTGYEQY
TRBV5-6,ASSPSGEQF
TRBV18,ASSSLTGLNTGELF
TRBV7-3,ASSLTPTSGAYNEQF
TRBV19,ASSLAGGTDTQY
TRBV18,ASSPDTGGRRKTEAF
TRBV3-1/TRBV3-2,ASSQILAGGPSKNIQY
TRBV24-1,ATRGQGNTGELF
TRBV11-2,ASSLIWGGGNEQF
TRBV2,ASSERSGDTEAF
TRBV3-1/TRBV3-2,ASTHGDYNSPLH
TRBV6-5,ASRAQGQGAKGYT
TRBV28,ASSLPRDNEQF
TRBV18,ASSLDRGLQF
TRBV29-1,SVQGAYGYT
TRBV5-1,ASSTDLAGGPREQF
TRBV7-9,ASSNDRGSSRTIY
TRBV20-1,SASPYGYT
TRBV24-1,ATSDSGGSGLAGGYTDTQY
TRBV27,ASSLAGKYEQY
TRBV27,ASSFLTGVVATEAF
TRBV6-5,ASSYSGGSTYGYT